What follows are 2 T cell receptor beta chains derived from one specimen sequenced in a study of T-cell reconstitution after alpha-beta-depleted transplantation in children. Researchers prepared the TCRbeta library using unique molecular identifiers, the study reports. TCRdb called the PCR reads again in MiXCR, with one record for every CDR3 protein. This table has 500,000 to 750,000 distinct CDR3 sequences, 10% to 15% appearing once. Sample: PBMCs, mostly from graft donor cells, taken 360 days after TCRalphabeta/CD19-depleted stem cell transplant. Receptors were obtained from a male patient aged 5 to 17 who had a stem cell transplant for acute myeloid leukemia, so the T cells may come from the graft donor.

This rearrangement joins TRBV2 to TRBJ2-7, with 9 bases that match TRBD1. J lost 7 bases, V lost 6 bases, and 7 bases had no gene match. CDR1 and CDR2 from the germline V gene are SNHLY and FYNNEI. The CDR3 has 13 amino acids. CDR3 in amino acids: CASRYRGLWEQYF. CDR3 sequence (DNA): TGTGCCAGCAGGTACAGGGGGCTTTGGGAGCAGTACTTC.

The chain employs TRBV20-1 and TRBJ2-1, with 7 bases that match TRBD1. The CDR3 has 16 amino acids. V shed 5 bases, J shed 0 bases, and the junction held 10 bases outside the gene matches. Germline V gene sequence: CDR1 DFQATT, CDR2 SNEGSKA (reference sequence). In nucleotides, the CDR3 is TGCAGTGCTTCCTCCGGGACAGTGAGCTCCTACAATGAGCAGTTCTTC. Its translation: CSASSGTVSSYNEQFF.